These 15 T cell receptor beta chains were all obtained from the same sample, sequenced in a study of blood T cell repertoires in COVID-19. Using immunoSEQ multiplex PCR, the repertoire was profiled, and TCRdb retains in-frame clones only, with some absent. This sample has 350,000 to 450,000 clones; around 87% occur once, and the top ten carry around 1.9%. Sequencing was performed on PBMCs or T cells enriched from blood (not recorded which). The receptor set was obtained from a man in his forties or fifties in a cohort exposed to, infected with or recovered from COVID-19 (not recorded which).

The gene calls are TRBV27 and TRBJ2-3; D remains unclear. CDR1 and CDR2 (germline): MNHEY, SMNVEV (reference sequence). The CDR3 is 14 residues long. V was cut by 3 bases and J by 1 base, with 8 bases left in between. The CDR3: CASSLQRRTDTQYF. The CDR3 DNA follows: TGTGCCAGCAGTTTGCAGAGGCGCACAGATACGCAGTATTTT.

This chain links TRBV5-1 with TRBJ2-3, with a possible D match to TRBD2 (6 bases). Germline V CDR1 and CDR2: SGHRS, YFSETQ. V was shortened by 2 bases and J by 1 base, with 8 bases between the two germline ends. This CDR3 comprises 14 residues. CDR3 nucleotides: TGCGCCAGCAGCTTCGGAGGGGGCACAGATACGCAGTATTTT. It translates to CASSFGGGTDTQYF.

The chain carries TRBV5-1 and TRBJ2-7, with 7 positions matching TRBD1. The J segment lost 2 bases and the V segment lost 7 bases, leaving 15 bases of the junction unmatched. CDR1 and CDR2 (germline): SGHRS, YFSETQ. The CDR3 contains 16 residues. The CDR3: CASRQGVIRIPYEQYF. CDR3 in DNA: TGCGCCAGCCGACAGGGTGTAATTCGAATTCCCTACGAGCAGTACTTC.

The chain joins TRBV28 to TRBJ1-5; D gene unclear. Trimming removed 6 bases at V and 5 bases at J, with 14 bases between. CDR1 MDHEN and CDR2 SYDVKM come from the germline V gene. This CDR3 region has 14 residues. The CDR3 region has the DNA TGTGCCAGCAGCCAAAGACACCCGTATCAGCCCCAGCATTTT. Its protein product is CASSQRHPYQPQHF.

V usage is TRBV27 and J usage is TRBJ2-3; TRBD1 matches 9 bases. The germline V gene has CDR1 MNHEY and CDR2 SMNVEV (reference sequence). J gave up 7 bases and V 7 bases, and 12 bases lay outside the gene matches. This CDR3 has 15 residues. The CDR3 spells CASMVQDRGWNTQYF. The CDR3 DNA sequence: TGTGCCAGCATGGTTCAGGACAGGGGCTGGAATACGCAGTATTTT.

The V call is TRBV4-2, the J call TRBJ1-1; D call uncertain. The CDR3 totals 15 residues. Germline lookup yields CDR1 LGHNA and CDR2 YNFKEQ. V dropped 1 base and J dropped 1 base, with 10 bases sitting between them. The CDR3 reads CASSQGQNRNTEAFF. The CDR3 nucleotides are TGTGCCAGCAGCCAAGGGCAAAACAGGAACACTGAAGCTTTCTTT.

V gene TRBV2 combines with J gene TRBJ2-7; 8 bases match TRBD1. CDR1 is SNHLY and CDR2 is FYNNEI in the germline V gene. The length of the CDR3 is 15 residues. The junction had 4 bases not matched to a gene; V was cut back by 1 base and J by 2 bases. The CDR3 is CASSEGGQGTYEQYF. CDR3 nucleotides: TGTGCCAGCAGTGAAGGCGGACAGGGCACCTACGAGCAGTACTTC.

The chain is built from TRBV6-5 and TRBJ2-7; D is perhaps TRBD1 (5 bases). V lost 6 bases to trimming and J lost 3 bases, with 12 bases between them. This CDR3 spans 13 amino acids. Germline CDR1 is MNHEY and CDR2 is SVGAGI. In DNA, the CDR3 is TGTGCCAGCAGGCTGACAGATTTCTACGAGCAGTACTTC. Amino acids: CASRLTDFYEQYF.

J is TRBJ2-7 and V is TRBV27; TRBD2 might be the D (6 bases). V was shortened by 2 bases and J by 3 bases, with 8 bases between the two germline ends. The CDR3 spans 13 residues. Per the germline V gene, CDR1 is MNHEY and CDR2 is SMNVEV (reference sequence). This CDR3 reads CASSLAGSYEQYF. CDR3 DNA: TGTGCCAGCAGTTTAGCGGGAAGCTACGAGCAGTACTTC.

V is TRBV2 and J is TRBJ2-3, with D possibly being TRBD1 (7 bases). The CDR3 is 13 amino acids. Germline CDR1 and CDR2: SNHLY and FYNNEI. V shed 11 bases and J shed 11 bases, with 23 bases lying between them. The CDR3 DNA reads TGTGCCGGCGGGACAGTCGGTATAGGGAAGCAGTATTTT. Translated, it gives CAGGTVGIGKQYF.

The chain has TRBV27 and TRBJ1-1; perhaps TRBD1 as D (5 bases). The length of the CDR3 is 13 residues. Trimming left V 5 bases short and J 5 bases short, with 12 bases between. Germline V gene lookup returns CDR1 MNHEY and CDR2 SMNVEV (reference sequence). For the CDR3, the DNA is TGTGCCAGCAGTGCGACAGTGAGGACTGAAGCTTTCTTT. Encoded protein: CASSATVRTEAFF.

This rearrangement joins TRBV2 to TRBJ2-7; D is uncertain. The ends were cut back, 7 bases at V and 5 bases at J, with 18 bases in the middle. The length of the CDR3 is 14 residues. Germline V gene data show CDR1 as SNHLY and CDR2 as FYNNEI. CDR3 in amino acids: CASKARVSSDEQYF. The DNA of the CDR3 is TGTGCCAGCAAAGCTAGAGTGAGTTCCGACGAGCAGTACTTC. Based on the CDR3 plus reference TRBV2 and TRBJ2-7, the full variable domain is EPEVTQTPSHQVTQMGQEVILRCVPISNHLYFYWYRQILGQKVEFLVSFYNNEISEKSEIFDDQFSVERPDGSNFTLKIRSTKLEDSAMYFCASKARVSSDEQYFGPGTRLTVT.

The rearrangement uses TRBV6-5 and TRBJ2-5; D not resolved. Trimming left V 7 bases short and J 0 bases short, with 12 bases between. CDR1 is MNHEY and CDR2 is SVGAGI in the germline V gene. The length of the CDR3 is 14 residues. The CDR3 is CASNWASNQETQYF. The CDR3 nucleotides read TGTGCCAGCAATTGGGCGTCGAACCAAGAGACCCAGTACTTC.

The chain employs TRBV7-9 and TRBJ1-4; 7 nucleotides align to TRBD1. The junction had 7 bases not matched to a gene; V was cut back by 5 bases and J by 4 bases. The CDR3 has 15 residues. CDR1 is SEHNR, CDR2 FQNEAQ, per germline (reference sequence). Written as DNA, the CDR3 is TGTGCCAGCAGCGTCCCGACAGGGAATAATGAAAAACTGTTTTTT. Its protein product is CASSVPTGNNEKLFF.

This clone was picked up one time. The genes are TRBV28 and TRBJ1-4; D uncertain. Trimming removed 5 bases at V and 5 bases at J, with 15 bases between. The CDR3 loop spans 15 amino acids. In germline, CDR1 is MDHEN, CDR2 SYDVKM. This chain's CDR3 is CASSPPRGFNEKLFF. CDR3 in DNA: TGTGCCAGCAGTCCACCAAGAGGGTTCAATGAAAAACTGTTTTTT.